These T cell receptor beta chains were read from a single sample in a study of CD8+CD57+ T cells in acquired aplastic anemia. TCRdb re-called the reads through MiXCR, storing one row per CDR3 protein. The data contain some 150,000 distinct CDR3 sequences, roughly 54% of them singletons. Material: sorted CD4+, CD8+, or CD8+CD57+ T cells (not recorded which) from PBMCs. Receptors originate from a human donor with aplastic anemia. CDR3s include the opening cysteine and the closing phenylalanine or tryptophan. The order of the fields is CDR3 protein, CDR3 DNA, D gene, clone size, V gene, J gene, CDR3 length. D genes are given only for firm matches. Some rows have no size entry. The others give once, few or many, or a class for an expanded clone.

CDR3 protein: CASSQGERQVSNVLTF; CDR3 DNA: TGCGCCAGCAGCCAAGGAGAAAGACAGGTCAGCAACGTCCTGACTTTC; D gene: .; clone size: many; V gene: TRBV4-3; J gene: TRBJ2-6; CDR3 length: 16
CDR3 protein: CASFEYSWVRYNEQFF; CDR3 DNA: TGTGCCAGCTTTGAGTATAGCTGGGTACGGTACAATGAGCAGTTCTTC; D gene: .; clone size: many; V gene: TRBV2; J gene: TRBJ2-1; CDR3 length: 16
CDR3 protein: CASSSAGSQETQYF; CDR3 DNA: TGTGCCAGCAGCTCCGCGGGAAGCCAAGAGACCCAGTACTTC; D gene: .; clone size: many; V gene: TRBV7-9; J gene: TRBJ2-5; CDR3 length: 14
CDR3 protein: CAISKRIQGASDGYTF; CDR3 DNA: TGTGCCATCAGTAAGAGAATCCAGGGGGCAAGCGATGGCTACACCTTC; D gene: TRBD1; clone size: once; V gene: TRBV10-3; J gene: TRBJ1-2; CDR3 length: 16
CDR3 protein: CASSPRGHEQYF; CDR3 DNA: TGTGCCAGCAGCCCCAGGGGCCACGAGCAGTACTTC; D gene: .; clone size: many; V gene: TRBV7-9; J gene: TRBJ2-7; CDR3 length: 12
CDR3 protein: CASSEDLRNTGGLFF; CDR3 DNA: TGCGCCAGCAGTGAGGATCTGCGGAACACCGGGGGGCTGTTTTTT; D gene: .; clone size: .; V gene: TRBV10-1; J gene: TRBJ2-2; CDR3 length: 15
CDR3 protein: CASSDHDTSEAFF; CDR3 DNA: TGTGCCAGCAGTGACCATGACACCTCCGAAGCTTTCTTT; D gene: .; clone size: .; V gene: TRBV6-4; J gene: TRBJ1-1; CDR3 length: 13
CDR3 protein: CASSLLENTEAFF; CDR3 DNA: TGTGCCAGCAGCTTACTTGAGAACACTGAAGCTTTCTTT; D gene: .; clone size: .; V gene: TRBV7-3; J gene: TRBJ1-1; CDR3 length: 13
CDR3 protein: CASSPGTGGTEAFF; CDR3 DNA: TGTGCCAGCAGCCCCGGGACAGGGGGCACTGAAGCTTTCTTT; D gene: TRBD1; clone size: many; V gene: TRBV7-9; J gene: TRBJ1-1; CDR3 length: 14
CDR3 protein: CSASEGGGEEAFF; CDR3 DNA: TGCAGTGCTAGCGAGGGGGGCGGGGAAGAAGCTTTCTTT; D gene: .; clone size: .; V gene: TRBV20-1; J gene: TRBJ1-1; CDR3 length: 13
CDR3 protein: CSATYGQGADEQFF; CDR3 DNA: TGCAGTGCTACCTACGGACAGGGGGCCGATGAGCAGTTCTTC; D gene: TRBD1; clone size: .; V gene: TRBV20-1; J gene: TRBJ2-1; CDR3 length: 14
CDR3 protein: CASSPTGLAGHGELFF; CDR3 DNA: TGTGCCAGCAGCCCCACGGGACTAGCGGGACACGGGGAGCTGTTTTTT; D gene: TRBD2; clone size: many; V gene: TRBV12-3/TRBV12-4; J gene: TRBJ2-2; CDR3 length: 16
CDR3 protein: CAISGDRDEQYF; CDR3 DNA: TGTGCCATCAGTGGGGACAGGGACGAGCAGTACTTC; D gene: TRBD1; clone size: .; V gene: TRBV10-3; J gene: TRBJ2-7; CDR3 length: 12
CDR3 protein: CASSTNRGRFGYTF; CDR3 DNA: TGTGCCAGTAGTACAAACAGGGGGCGGTTCGGCTACACCTTC; D gene: TRBD1; clone size: .; V gene: TRBV19; J gene: TRBJ1-2; CDR3 length: 14
CDR3 protein: CASSQADSSYGYTF; CDR3 DNA: TGTGCCAGCAGCCAAGCGGACAGCTCCTATGGCTACACCTTC; D gene: .; clone size: .; V gene: TRBV14; J gene: TRBJ1-2; CDR3 length: 14
CDR3 protein: CASSLGQGRGQPQHF; CDR3 DNA: TGCGCCAGCAGTCTAGGACAGGGTCGGGGTCAGCCCCAGCATTTT; D gene: TRBD1; clone size: .; V gene: TRBV10-2; J gene: TRBJ1-5; CDR3 length: 15
CDR3 protein: CASSVGERDYGYTF; CDR3 DNA: TGTGCCAGCAGCGTGGGGGAGAGGGACTATGGCTACACCTTC; D gene: .; clone size: .; V gene: TRBV9; J gene: TRBJ1-2; CDR3 length: 14
CDR3 protein: CASSTINEQFF; CDR3 DNA: TGTGCCAGCAGCACCATAAATGAGCAGTTCTTC; D gene: .; clone size: once; V gene: TRBV7-2; J gene: TRBJ2-1; CDR3 length: 11
CDR3 protein: CASTKDAAGGGYGYTF; CDR3 DNA: TGTGCCAGTACCAAGGATGCCGCAGGGGGCGGGTATGGCTACACCTTC; D gene: TRBD1; clone size: .; V gene: TRBV19; J gene: TRBJ1-2; CDR3 length: 16
CDR3 protein: CASSENQGSTEAFF; CDR3 DNA: TGTGCCAGCAGTGAAAATCAGGGGTCGACTGAAGCTTTCTTT; D gene: .; clone size: once; V gene: TRBV25-1; J gene: TRBJ1-1; CDR3 length: 14
CDR3 protein: CSVWGGNTEAFF; CDR3 DNA: TGCAGCGTTTGGGGGGGGAACACTGAAGCTTTCTTT; D gene: .; clone size: .; V gene: TRBV29-1; J gene: TRBJ1-1; CDR3 length: 12
CDR3 protein: CASSQGQGNEQYF; CDR3 DNA: TGTGCCAGCAGCCAGGGACAGGGTAACGAGCAGTACTTC; D gene: TRBD1; clone size: .; V gene: TRBV16; J gene: TRBJ2-7; CDR3 length: 13
CDR3 protein: CASSEYEARFYYEQYF; CDR3 DNA: TGTGCCAGCAGTGAGTATGAGGCACGATTCTATTACGAGCAGTACTTC; D gene: .; clone size: .; V gene: TRBV25-1; J gene: TRBJ2-7; CDR3 length: 16
CDR3 protein: CSVGEASTDTQYF; CDR3 DNA: TGCAGCGTTGGCGAAGCGAGCACAGATACGCAGTATTTT; D gene: .; clone size: .; V gene: TRBV29-1; J gene: TRBJ2-3; CDR3 length: 13
CDR3 protein: CSASLGVGNQPQHF; CDR3 DNA: TGCAGTGCTAGCCTCGGGGTGGGAAATCAGCCCCAGCATTTT; D gene: .; clone size: .; V gene: TRBV20-1; J gene: TRBJ1-5; CDR3 length: 14
CDR3 protein: CASSPRGARNEQFF; CDR3 DNA: TGTGCCAGCAGCCCCCGGGGCGCACGCAATGAGCAGTTCTTC; D gene: .; clone size: .; V gene: TRBV11-1; J gene: TRBJ2-1; CDR3 length: 14
CDR3 protein: CASGKNGEQYF; CDR3 DNA: TGTGCCAGCGGTAAGAATGGCGAGCAGTACTTC; D gene: .; clone size: few; V gene: TRBV7-9; J gene: TRBJ2-7; CDR3 length: 11
CDR3 protein: CASQEGLASGDQETQYF; CDR3 DNA: TGTGCCAGCCAAGAAGGCTTGGCTAGCGGGGACCAAGAGACCCAGTACTTC; D gene: TRBD2; clone size: many; V gene: TRBV6-1; J gene: TRBJ2-5; CDR3 length: 17
CDR3 protein: CASSLRQGKWSLLHF; CDR3 DNA: TGTGCCAGCAGCCTCCGACAGGGTAAATGGTCACTCCTCCACTTT; D gene: TRBD1; clone size: .; V gene: TRBV6-1; J gene: TRBJ1-6; CDR3 length: 15
CDR3 protein: CASSLEGEQYF; CDR3 DNA: TGTGCCAGCAGCTTAGAGGGCGAGCAGTACTTC; D gene: .; clone size: few; V gene: TRBV5-4; J gene: TRBJ2-7; CDR3 length: 11
CDR3 protein: CASSVSGRGADTQYF; CDR3 DNA: TGTGCCAGCAGCGTTAGCGGGAGAGGGGCAGATACGCAGTATTTT; D gene: .; clone size: .; V gene: TRBV21-1; J gene: TRBJ2-3; CDR3 length: 15
CDR3 protein: CASSLEVELFF; CDR3 DNA: TGTGCCAGCAGCTTAGAAGTGGAGCTGTTTTTT; D gene: .; clone size: .; V gene: TRBV7-8; J gene: TRBJ2-2; CDR3 length: 11
CDR3 protein: CASSIQGVPNQPQHF; CDR3 DNA: TGTGCCAGTAGTATACAGGGGGTACCCAATCAGCCCCAGCATTTT; D gene: TRBD1; clone size: .; V gene: TRBV19; J gene: TRBJ1-5; CDR3 length: 15
CDR3 protein: CASSNNEQFF; CDR3 DNA: TGTGCCAGCAGTAACAATGAGCAGTTCTTC; D gene: .; clone size: many; V gene: TRBV2; J gene: TRBJ2-1; CDR3 length: 10
CDR3 protein: CATRQGNEQFF; CDR3 DNA: TGTGCCACCAGACAGGGCAATGAGCAGTTCTTC; D gene: .; clone size: few; V gene: TRBV24-1; J gene: TRBJ2-1; CDR3 length: 11
CDR3 protein: CASSKGRGVNYGYTF; CDR3 DNA: TGCGCCAGCAGCAAAGGGAGGGGAGTCAACTATGGCTACACCTTC; D gene: .; clone size: many; V gene: TRBV4-3; J gene: TRBJ1-2; CDR3 length: 15
CDR3 protein: CASSEARTGGIAEAFF; CDR3 DNA: TGTGCCAGCAGTGAAGCCCGGACAGGGGGCATCGCTGAAGCTTTCTTT; D gene: TRBD1; clone size: few; V gene: TRBV6-1; J gene: TRBJ1-1; CDR3 length: 16
CDR3 protein: CASSEGRDVSPLHF; CDR3 DNA: TGTGCCAGCAGTGAGGGAAGGGACGTTTCACCCCTCCACTTT; D gene: .; clone size: .; V gene: TRBV2; J gene: TRBJ1-6; CDR3 length: 14
CDR3 protein: CASSPRAGLASEQFF; CDR3 DNA: TGTGCCAGCAGCCCTCGTGCGGGACTAGCTTCTGAGCAGTTCTTC; D gene: TRBD2; clone size: .; V gene: TRBV7-7; J gene: TRBJ2-1; CDR3 length: 15
CDR3 protein: CASSDPGQGLRDQPQHF; CDR3 DNA: TGTGCCAGCAGTGACCCGGGACAGGGACTCCGAGATCAGCCCCAGCATTTT; D gene: TRBD1; clone size: many; V gene: TRBV2; J gene: TRBJ1-5; CDR3 length: 17
CDR3 protein: CASSSGRDGGYTF; CDR3 DNA: TGTGCCAGCAGCTCCGGGCGGGATGGAGGCTACACCTTC; D gene: .; clone size: many; V gene: TRBV7-6; J gene: TRBJ1-2; CDR3 length: 13
CDR3 protein: CASSPTGIEQYF; CDR3 DNA: TGTGCCAGCAGCCCTACAGGAATCGAGCAGTACTTC; D gene: .; clone size: few; V gene: TRBV10-3; J gene: TRBJ2-7; CDR3 length: 12
CDR3 protein: CASSLGSNRQGTQYF; CDR3 DNA: TGTGCCAGCAGCTTAGGTAGTAATCGGCAAGGGACCCAGTACTTC; D gene: .; clone size: .; V gene: TRBV7-8; J gene: TRBJ2-5; CDR3 length: 15
CDR3 protein: CAISRPSGAYNEQFF; CDR3 DNA: TGTGCCATCAGTCGACCAAGTGGAGCCTACAATGAGCAGTTCTTC; D gene: .; clone size: .; V gene: TRBV10-3; J gene: TRBJ2-1; CDR3 length: 15
CDR3 protein: CASSPPGLTWEQYF; CDR3 DNA: TGTGCCAGCAGCCCCCCGGGATTGACCTGGGAGCAGTACTTC; D gene: .; clone size: many; V gene: TRBV7-9; J gene: TRBJ2-7; CDR3 length: 14
CDR3 protein: CASRPAGAAYEQYF; CDR3 DNA: TGTGCCAGCAGACCCGCGGGGGCAGCCTACGAGCAGTACTTC; D gene: .; clone size: .; V gene: TRBV6-1; J gene: TRBJ2-7; CDR3 length: 14
CDR3 protein: CAISQDRSSYNEQFF; CDR3 DNA: TGTGCCATCAGCCAGGACAGAAGTTCCTACAATGAGCAGTTCTTC; D gene: .; clone size: many; V gene: TRBV10-3; J gene: TRBJ2-1; CDR3 length: 15
CDR3 protein: CATSRDFASPRGYGYTF; CDR3 DNA: TGTGCCACCAGCAGAGACTTTGCGTCTCCAAGGGGGTATGGCTACACCTTC; D gene: .; clone size: .; V gene: TRBV15; J gene: TRBJ1-2; CDR3 length: 17
CDR3 protein: CAISEGQGYEQYF; CDR3 DNA: TGTGCCATCAGTGAGGGACAGGGCTACGAGCAGTACTTC; D gene: TRBD1; clone size: once; V gene: TRBV10-3; J gene: TRBJ2-7; CDR3 length: 13
CDR3 protein: CASSLGGKGSYEQYF; CDR3 DNA: TGTGCCAGCAGCCTCGGAGGGAAAGGGTCCTACGAGCAGTACTTC; D gene: .; clone size: .; V gene: TRBV7-3; J gene: TRBJ2-7; CDR3 length: 15
CDR3 protein: CASSYSTDRGQYEQYF; CDR3 DNA: TGTGCCAGCAGTTATTCGACCGACAGGGGGCAATACGAGCAGTACTTC; D gene: TRBD1; clone size: many; V gene: TRBV6-5; J gene: TRBJ2-7; CDR3 length: 16
CDR3 protein: CASSIGGRGSTEAFF; CDR3 DNA: TGTGCCAGTAGTATCGGTGGGCGGGGAAGCACTGAAGCTTTCTTT; D gene: .; clone size: many; V gene: TRBV19; J gene: TRBJ1-1; CDR3 length: 15
CDR3 protein: CASEGGVYGYTF; CDR3 DNA: TGTGCCAGTGAAGGGGGGGTTTATGGCTACACCTTC; D gene: .; clone size: many; V gene: TRBV2; J gene: TRBJ1-2; CDR3 length: 12